The entry below gives a single T cell receptor beta chain sequence along with its context. The data were taken from a study of blood T cell repertoires in COVID-19. TCRdb's copy holds only in-frame clones and misses some; the assay was immunoSEQ multiplex PCR. The sample holds approximately 300,000 clones, 85% to 95% seen once. Germline assignment: CDR1 LGHDT and CDR2 YNNKEL (reference sequence). The CDR3 loop spans 13 amino acids. V lost 4 bases and J lost 2, with 8 bases in between. This chain joins TRBV3-1 (or the pseudogene TRBV3-2) and TRBJ1-2, with D uncertain. The clonotype originates from a woman aged 25 to 39 who had been exposed to COVID-19. Sequencing was carried out using PBMCs or T cells enriched from blood (not recorded which). CDR3 nucleotides: TGTGCCAGCAGCCCTACAGAGAACTATGGCTACACCTTC. This sequence encodes CASSPTENYGYTF.